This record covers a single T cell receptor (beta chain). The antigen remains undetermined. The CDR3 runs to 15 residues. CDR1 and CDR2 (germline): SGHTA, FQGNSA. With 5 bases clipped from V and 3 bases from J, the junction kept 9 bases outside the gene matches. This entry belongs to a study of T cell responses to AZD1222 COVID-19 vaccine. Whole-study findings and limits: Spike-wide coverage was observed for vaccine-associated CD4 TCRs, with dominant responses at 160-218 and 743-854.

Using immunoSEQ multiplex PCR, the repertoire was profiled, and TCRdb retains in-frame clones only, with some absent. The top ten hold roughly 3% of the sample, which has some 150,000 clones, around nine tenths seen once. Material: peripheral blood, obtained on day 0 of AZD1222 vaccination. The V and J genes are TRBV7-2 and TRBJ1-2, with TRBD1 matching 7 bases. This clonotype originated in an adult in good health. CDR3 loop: CASSPYLGGDYGYTF. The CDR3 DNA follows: TGTGCCAGCAGCCCATACCTAGGGGGCGACTATGGCTACACCTTC.